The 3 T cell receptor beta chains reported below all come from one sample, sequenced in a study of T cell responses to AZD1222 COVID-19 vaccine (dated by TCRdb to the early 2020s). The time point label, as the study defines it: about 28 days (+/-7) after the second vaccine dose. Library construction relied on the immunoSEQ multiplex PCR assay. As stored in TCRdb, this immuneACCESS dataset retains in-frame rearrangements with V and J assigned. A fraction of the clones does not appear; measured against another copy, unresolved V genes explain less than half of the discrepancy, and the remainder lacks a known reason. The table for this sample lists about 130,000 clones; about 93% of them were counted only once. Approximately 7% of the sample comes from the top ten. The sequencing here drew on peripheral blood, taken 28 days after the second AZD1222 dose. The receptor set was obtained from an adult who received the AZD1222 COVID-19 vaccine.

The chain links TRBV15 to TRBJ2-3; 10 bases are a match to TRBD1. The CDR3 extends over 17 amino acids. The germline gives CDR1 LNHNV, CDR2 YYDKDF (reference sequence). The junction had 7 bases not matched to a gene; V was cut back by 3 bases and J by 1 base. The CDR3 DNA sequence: TGTGCCACCAGCAGGTACTCCGGACAGGGGGGCACAGATACGCAGTATTTT. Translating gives CATSRYSGQGGTDTQYF. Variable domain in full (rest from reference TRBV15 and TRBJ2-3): DAMVIQNPRYQVTQFGKPVTLSCSQTLNHNVMYWYQQKSSQAPKLLFHYYDKDFNNEADTPDNFQSRRPNTSFCFLDIRSPGLGDTAMYLCATSRYSGQGGTDTQYFGPGTRLTVL.

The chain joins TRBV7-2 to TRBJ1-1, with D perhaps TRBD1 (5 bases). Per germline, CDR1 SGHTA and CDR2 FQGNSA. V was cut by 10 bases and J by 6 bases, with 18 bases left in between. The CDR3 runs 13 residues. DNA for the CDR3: TGTGCCAACACGGCAGGGATTATCCCTGAAGCTTTCTTT. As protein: CANTAGIIPEAFF.

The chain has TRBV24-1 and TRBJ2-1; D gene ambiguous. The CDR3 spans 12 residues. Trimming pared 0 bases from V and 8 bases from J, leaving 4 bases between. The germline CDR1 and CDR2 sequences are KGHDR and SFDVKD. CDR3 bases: TGTGCCACCAGTGATTTGCACGATGAGCAGTTCTTC. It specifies CATSDLHDEQFF.